This TCR beta chain was sequenced during a study of vaccination and CD4 T cells after COVID-19. Across the study: A CEFX pool, an HIV-1 Nef pool, or else no peptide went into the control cultures. Notes on the study in general: Investigators enrolled relatively few convalescent patients and included no early post-infection timepoints.

V lost 7 bases, J lost 1 base, and 8 bases lay in between. This CDR3 is 14 amino acids long. Germline CDR1 reads SGHAT; CDR2 reads FQNNGV. On this clonotype itself: The antigen remains undetermined.

Cultured CD4+ T-cell DNA underwent Oncomine TCR Beta short-read sequencing. Genomic DNA was extracted from cultured CD4+ T cells. TCRdb re-analysed the PCR reads in MiXCR, keeping a single row per CDR3 protein. The table lists 20,000 or so distinct CDR3 sequences, 20% to 25% of them singletons. Treatment: 10-day PBMC culture with coronavirus spike peptide pools or control peptides (ViraFEST assay). This receptor was taken from a human donor with COVID-19. The chain couples TRBV11-2 to TRBJ2-6; possibly TRBD2 for D (5 bases). The sequenced material came from cultured CD4+ T cells from blood. CDR3 amino acids: CASNGLSGANVLTF. The CDR3 coding sequence is TGTGCCAGCAACGGACTGTCTGGGGCCAACGTCCTGACTTTC.